This TCR beta chain emerged from a study of cytotoxic CD8 clonotypes in ibrutinib-treated CLL. Overall study context: The patients comprised approximately ten relapsed/refractory and 15 treatment-naive cases, about 18 IGHV unmutated. Partial responses totalled approximately 25 and complete responses 2; after median about 67 months, approximately 15 remained remitted and approximately 12 progressed.

V lost 5 bases to trimming and J lost 0 bases, with 20 bases between them. CDR1 and CDR2 (germline): MNHEY, SMNVEV (reference sequence). The CDR3 loop spans 18 amino acids. For TCR beta libraries, roughly 2.2 micrograms of genomic DNA were obtained from cryopreserved PBMCs. Assay: immunoSEQ multiplex PCR; the TCRdb copy retains only in-frame clones and omits some. The table has some 98,000 clones, approximately 78% seen once; the top ten hold 32%. A word on this clone: Its antigen is not identified.

Notes on the study in general: Clonality was higher at baseline than in age-matched healthy donors and tracked circulating CD8+ T-cell counts.

The clonotype comes from a human donor with chronic lymphocytic leukemia. The J gene is TRBJ2-1, the V gene TRBV27; TRBD2 might be the D (5 bases). This sample comprised PBMCs, obtained after 12 months of ibrutinib treatment. The CDR3 nucleotides read TGTGCCAGCAGTCTAAGCGGCGTAGATTTAAGCTCCTACAATGAGCAGTTCTTC. This translates into CASSLSGVDLSSYNEQFF.